The entry below describes one T cell receptor beta chain. Its antigen is not known. The data derive from a study of cytomegalovirus exposure and HLA in healthy donors. Study details: According to later analysis, the same platform produced the approximately 120 validation and 600 to 800 first-cohort repertoires. Study conclusions and caveats: According to the study, roughly 180 TCR beta chains were cytomegalovirus-associated. It was reportedly the case that the classifier diagnosed cytomegalovirus status with high specificity and sensitivity.

Looked up from germline, CDR1 is SQVTM and CDR2 is ANQGSEA. V was cut by 5 bases and J by 0 bases, with 13 bases left in between. CDR3 size: 14 residues. The table came from immunoSEQ multiplex PCR; TCRdb's copy has only in-frame clones and leaves some out. The sample carries around 350,000 clones, roughly 89% recorded once. Donors were drawn from the approximately 120-subject validation cohort, separate from the roughly 700-subject first cohort. The source material was PBMCs. The chain carries TRBV29-1 and TRBJ1-1; D is uncertain. This clonotype originated in a woman younger than 30 in good health and CMV-seronegative. CDR3 protein: CSVQRSILNTEAFF. CDR3 bases: TGCAGCGTTCAACGGTCCATTTTGAACACTGAAGCTTTCTTT.